This T cell receptor beta chain was recovered during a study of cytomegalovirus exposure and HLA in healthy donors. General observations from the study: It was reportedly the case that the classifier diagnosed cytomegalovirus status with high specificity and sensitivity. The study reported that TCR beta sequences accurately predicted HLA-A and HLA-B alleles in most subjects.

Notes on this clone: Its matching antigen is unknown.

Use of 60 Vbeta and 13 Jbeta primers characterized the PCR. Measured with immunoSEQ multiplex PCR; TCRdb has only the in-frame clones, and not every one. Recorded for this sample: roughly 34,000 clones. All donors participated as healthy donors of bone marrow. Germline V gene data show CDR1 as GTSNPN and CDR2 as SVGIG (reference sequence). The CDR3 has 12 residues. The V end was cut by 5 bases, the J end by 6 bases, with 13 bases between. The sample comprised PBMCs. The receptor was derived from a woman aged 40 to 50 in good health and CMV-seropositive. V gene TRBV30 combines with J gene TRBJ1-2, with D unclear. The CDR3 bases are TGTGCCTGGCTGGGTTCACGGGATGGCTACACCTTC. It encodes CAWLGSRDGYTF. The whole variable domain, filled in from reference TRBV30 and TRBJ1-2, reads SQTIHQWPATLVQPVGSPLSLECTVEGTSNPNLYWYRQAAGRGLQLLFYSVGIGQISSEVPQNLSASRPQDRQFILSSKKLLLSDSGFYLCAWLGSRDGYTFGSGTRLTVV.